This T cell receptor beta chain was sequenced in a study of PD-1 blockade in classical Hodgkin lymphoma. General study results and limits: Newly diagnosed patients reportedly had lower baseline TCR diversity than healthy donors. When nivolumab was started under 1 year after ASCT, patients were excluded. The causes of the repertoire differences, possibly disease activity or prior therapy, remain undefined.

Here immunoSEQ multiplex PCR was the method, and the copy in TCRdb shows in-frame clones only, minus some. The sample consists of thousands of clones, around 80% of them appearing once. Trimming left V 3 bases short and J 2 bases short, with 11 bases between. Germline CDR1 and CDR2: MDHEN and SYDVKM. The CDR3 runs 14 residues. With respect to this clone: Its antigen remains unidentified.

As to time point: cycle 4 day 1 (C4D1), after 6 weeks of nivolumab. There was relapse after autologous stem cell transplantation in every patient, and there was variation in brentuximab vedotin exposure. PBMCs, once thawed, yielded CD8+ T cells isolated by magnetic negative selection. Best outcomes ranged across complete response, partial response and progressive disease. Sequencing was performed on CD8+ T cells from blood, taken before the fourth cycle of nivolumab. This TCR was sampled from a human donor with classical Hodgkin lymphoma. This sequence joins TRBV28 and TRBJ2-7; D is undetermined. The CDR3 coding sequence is TGTGCCAGCAGTTTCAGCTGGAAAGCCTACGAGCAGTACTTC. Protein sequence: CASSFSWKAYEQYF.